This T cell receptor (beta chain) came from a study of blood T cell repertoires in COVID-19. Study as a whole: Material from acute and convalescent COVID-19 was sourced from the United States, Italy and Spain.

Per the original methods: The authors estimated nucleated cell counts from reference gene primer amplification. TCRdb keeps only in-frame clones here, not all; method: immunoSEQ multiplex PCR. V, J and clone size reflect that table, while D and trimming were determined from the DNA. The sample holds 70,000 to 95,000 clones, approximately 75% seen once. The V and J ends lost 3 bases and 2 bases, in that order; junction bases with no gene match: 8. The CDR3 is made up of 15 amino acids. Germline values: CDR1 GTSNPN, CDR2 SVGIG (reference sequence). The sequenced sample was peripheral blood. This sequence joins TRBV30 and TRBJ2-7; the match to TRBD1 covers 9 bases. This receptor was obtained from a human donor in a cohort sampled during active COVID-19. Written as DNA, the CDR3 is TGTGCCTGGAGGCCTGAGGACAGGGGTACCTACGAGCAGTACTTC. Translating gives CAWRPEDRGTYEQYF.